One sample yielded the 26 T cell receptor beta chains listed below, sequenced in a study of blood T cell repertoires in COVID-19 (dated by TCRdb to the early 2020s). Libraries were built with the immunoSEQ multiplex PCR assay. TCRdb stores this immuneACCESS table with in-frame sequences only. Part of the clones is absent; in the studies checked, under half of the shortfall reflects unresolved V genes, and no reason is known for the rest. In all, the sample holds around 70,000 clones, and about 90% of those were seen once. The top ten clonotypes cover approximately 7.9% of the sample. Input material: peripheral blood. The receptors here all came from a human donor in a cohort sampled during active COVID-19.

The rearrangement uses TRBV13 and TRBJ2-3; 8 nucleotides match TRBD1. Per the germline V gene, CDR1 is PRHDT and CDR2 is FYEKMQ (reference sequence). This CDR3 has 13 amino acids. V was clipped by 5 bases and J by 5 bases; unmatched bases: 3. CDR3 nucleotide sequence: TGTGCCAGCAGCGGACAGGGAGGAGATACGCAGTATTTT. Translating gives CASSGQGGDTQYF.

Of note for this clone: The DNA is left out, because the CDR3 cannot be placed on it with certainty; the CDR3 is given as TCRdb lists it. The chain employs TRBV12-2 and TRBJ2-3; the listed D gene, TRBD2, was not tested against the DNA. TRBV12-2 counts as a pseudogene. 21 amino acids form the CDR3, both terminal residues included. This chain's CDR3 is CASRLFFHWASGSSVTDTQYF.

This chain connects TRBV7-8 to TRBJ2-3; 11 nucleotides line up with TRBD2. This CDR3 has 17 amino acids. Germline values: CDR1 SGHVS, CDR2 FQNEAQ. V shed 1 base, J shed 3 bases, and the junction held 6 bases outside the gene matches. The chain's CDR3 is CASSLVSSGGITDTQYF. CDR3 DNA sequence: TGTGCCAGCAGCTTAGTATCTAGCGGGGGGATTACAGATACGCAGTATTTT.

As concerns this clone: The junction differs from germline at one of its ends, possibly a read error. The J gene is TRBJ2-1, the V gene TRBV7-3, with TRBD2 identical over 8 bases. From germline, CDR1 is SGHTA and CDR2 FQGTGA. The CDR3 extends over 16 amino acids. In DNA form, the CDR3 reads TGTGCCAGCAGCCCTCCCCCCACTAGCGGCAACAATAAGCAGTTCTTC. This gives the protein CASSPPPTSGNNKQFF. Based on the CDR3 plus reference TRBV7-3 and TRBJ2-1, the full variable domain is GAGVSQTPSNKVTEKGKYVELRCDPISGHTALYWYRQSLGQGPEFLIYFQGTGAADDSGLPNDRFFAVRPEGSVSTLKIQRTERGDSAVYLCASSPPPTSGNNKQFFGPGTRLTVL.

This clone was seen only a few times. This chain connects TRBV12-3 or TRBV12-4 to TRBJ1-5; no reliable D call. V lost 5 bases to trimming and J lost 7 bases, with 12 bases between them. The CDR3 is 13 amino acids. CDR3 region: CASSPINSQPQHF. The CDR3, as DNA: TGTGCCAGCAGTCCTATCAACAGCCAGCCCCAGCATTTT.

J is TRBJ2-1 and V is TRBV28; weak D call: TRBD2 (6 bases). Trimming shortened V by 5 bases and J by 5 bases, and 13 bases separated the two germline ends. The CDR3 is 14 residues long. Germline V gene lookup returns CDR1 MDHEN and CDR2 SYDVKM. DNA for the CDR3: TGTGCCAGCAGTCCACCGGGACTCCACAATGAGCAGTTCTTC. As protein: CASSPPGLHNEQFF.

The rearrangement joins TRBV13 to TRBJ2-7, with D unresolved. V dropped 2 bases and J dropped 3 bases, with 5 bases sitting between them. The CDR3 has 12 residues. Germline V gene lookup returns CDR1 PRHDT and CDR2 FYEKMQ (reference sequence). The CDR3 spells CASSLTSYEQYF. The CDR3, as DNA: TGTGCCAGCAGCTTAACGAGCTACGAGCAGTACTTC. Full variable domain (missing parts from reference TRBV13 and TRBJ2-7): AAGVIQSPRHLIKEKRETATLKCYPIPRHDTVYWYQQGPGQDPQFLISFYEKMQSDKGSIPDRFSAQQFSDYHSELNMSSLELGDSALYFCASSLTSYEQYFGPGTRLTVT.

The CDR3, as DNA: TGCGCCAGCAGCCCCGGGAGACCCGGCACAGATACGCAGTATTTT. As protein: CASSPGRPGTDTQYF. The chain links TRBV5-1 to TRBJ2-3; D is possibly TRBD2 (6 bases). The CDR3 contains 15 residues. Germline V gene sequence: CDR1 SGHRS, CDR2 YFSETQ. Trimming took off 4 bases at V and 1 base at J, with 13 bases between the two ends.

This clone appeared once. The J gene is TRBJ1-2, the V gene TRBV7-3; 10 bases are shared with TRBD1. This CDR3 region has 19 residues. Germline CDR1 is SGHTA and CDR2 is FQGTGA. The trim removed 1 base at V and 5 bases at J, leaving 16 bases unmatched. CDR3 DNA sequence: TGTGCCAGCAGCTTAAGCCCATCTCGGTCGGACAGGGGGACGTATGGCTACACCTTC. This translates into CASSLSPSRSDRGTYGYTF.

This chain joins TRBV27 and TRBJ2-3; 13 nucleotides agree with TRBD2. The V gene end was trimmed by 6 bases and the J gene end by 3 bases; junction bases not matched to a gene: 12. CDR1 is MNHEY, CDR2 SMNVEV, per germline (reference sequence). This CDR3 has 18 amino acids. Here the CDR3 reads CASSQRRPGLAGTDTQYF. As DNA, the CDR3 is TGTGCCAGCAGCCAAAGGCGGCCGGGACTAGCGGGGACAGATACGCAGTATTTT.

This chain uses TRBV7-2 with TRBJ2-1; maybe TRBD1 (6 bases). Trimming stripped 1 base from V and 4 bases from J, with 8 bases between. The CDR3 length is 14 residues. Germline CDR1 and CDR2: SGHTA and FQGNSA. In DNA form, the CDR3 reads TGTGCCAGCAGCTTAGATCAGGGGTACAATGAGCAGTTCTTC. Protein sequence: CASSLDQGYNEQFF.

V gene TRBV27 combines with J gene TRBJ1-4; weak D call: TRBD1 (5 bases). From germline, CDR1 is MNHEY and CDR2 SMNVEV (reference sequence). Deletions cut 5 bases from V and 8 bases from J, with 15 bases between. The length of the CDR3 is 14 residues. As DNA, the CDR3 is TGTGCCAGCAGTCCGGCGGGACGCTCGGAAAAACTGTTTTTT. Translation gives CASSPAGRSEKLFF. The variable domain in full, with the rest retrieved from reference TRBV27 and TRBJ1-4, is EAQVTQNPRYLITVTGKKLTVTCSQNMNHEYMSWYRQDPGLGLRQIYYSMNVEVTDKGDVPEGYKVSRKEKRNFPLILESPSPNQTSLYFCASSPAGRSEKLFFGSGTQLSVL.

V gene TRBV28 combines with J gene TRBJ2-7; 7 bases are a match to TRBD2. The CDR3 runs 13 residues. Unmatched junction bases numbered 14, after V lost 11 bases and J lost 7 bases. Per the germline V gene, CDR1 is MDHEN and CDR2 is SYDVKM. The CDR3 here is CAARGGDYEEQYF. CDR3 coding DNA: TGTGCCGCAAGGGGCGGGGACTACGAAGAGCAGTACTTC.

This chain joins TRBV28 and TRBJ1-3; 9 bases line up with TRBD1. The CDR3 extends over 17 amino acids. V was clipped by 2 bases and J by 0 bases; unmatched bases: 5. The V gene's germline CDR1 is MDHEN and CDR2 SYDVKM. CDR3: CASSLLTGGRSGNTIYF. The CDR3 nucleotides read TGTGCCAGCAGTTTACTTACAGGGGGCCGCTCTGGAAACACCATATATTTT. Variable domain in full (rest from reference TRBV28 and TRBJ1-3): DVKVTQSSRYLVKRTGEKVFLECVQDMDHENMFWYRQDPGLGLRLIYFSYDVKMKEKGDIPEGYSVSREKKERFSLILESASTNQTSMYLCASSLLTGGRSGNTIYFGEGSWLTVV.

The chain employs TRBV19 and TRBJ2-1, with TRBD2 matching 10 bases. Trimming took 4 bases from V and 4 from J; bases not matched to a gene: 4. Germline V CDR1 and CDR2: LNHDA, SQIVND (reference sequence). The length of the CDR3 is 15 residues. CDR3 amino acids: CASSRTSGAYNEQFF. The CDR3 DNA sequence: TGTGCCAGTAGTAGGACTAGCGGAGCTTACAATGAGCAGTTCTTC.

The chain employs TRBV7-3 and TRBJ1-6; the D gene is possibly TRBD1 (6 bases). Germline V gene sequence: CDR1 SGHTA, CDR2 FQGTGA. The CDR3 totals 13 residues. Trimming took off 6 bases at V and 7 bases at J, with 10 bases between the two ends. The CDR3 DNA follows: TGTGCCAGCAGTACAGGGCACAATTCACCCCTCCACTTT. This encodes CASSTGHNSPLHF.

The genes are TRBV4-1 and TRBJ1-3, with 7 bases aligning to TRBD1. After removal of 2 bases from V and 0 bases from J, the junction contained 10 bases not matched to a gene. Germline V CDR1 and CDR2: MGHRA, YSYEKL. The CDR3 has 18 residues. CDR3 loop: CASSQIRRGELSGNTIYF. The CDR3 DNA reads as TGCGCCAGCAGCCAAATCCGCAGGGGGGAGCTCTCTGGAAACACCATATATTTT.

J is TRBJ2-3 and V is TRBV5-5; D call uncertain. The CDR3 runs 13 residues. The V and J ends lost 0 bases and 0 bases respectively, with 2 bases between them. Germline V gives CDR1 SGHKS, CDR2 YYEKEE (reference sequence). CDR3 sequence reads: CASSLASTDTQYF. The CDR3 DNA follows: TGTGCCAGCAGCTTGGCTAGCACAGATACGCAGTATTTT. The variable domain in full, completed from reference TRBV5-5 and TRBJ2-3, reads DAGVTQSPTHLIKTRGQQVTLRCSPISGHKSVSWYQQVLGQGPQFIFQYYEKEERGRGNFPDRFSARQFPNYSSELNVNALLLGDSALYLCASSLASTDTQYFGPGTRLTVL.

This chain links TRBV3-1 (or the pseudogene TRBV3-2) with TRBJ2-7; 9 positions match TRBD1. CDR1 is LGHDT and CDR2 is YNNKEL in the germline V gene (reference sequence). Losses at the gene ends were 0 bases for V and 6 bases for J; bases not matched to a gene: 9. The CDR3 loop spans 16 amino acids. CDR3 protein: CASSQDLGTGKVEQYF. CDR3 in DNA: TGTGCCAGCAGCCAAGATCTAGGGACAGGGAAGGTCGAGCAGTACTTC.

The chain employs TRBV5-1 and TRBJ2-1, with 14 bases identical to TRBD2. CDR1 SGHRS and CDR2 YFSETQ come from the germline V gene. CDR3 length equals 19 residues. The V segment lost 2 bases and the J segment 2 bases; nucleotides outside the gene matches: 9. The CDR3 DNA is TGCGCCAGCAGCTTTACCGGGACTAGCGGGAGAAGAACCTACAATGAGCAGTTCTTC. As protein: CASSFTGTSGRRTYNEQFF.

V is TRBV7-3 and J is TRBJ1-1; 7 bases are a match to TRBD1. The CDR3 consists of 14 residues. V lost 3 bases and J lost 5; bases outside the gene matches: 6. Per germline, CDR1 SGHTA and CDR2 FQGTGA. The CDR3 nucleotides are TGTGCCAGCAGCTTTAGGGGGCCAGGGACTGAAGCTTTCTTT. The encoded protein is CASSFRGPGTEAFF.

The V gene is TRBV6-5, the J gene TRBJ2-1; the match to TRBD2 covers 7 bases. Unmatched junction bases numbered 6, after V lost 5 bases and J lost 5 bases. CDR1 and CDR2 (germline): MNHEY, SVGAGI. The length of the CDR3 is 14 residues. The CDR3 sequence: CASSPSGENNEQFF. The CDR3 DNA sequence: TGTGCCAGCAGTCCCAGCGGGGAGAACAATGAGCAGTTCTTC.

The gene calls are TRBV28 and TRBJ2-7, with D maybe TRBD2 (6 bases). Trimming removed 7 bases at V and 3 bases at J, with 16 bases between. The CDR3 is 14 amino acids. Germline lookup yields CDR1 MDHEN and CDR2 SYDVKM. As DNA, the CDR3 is TGTGCCAGCAACCCCGTCGGAGGGGTCTACGAGCAGTACTTC. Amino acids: CASNPVGGVYEQYF.

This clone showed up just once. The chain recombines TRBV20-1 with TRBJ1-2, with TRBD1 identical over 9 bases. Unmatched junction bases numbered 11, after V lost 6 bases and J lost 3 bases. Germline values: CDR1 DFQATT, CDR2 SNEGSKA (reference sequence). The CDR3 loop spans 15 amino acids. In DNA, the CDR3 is TGCAGTGCCAGTTCGACAGGGGGAAGGGACTATGGCTACACCTTC. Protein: CSASSTGGRDYGYTF.

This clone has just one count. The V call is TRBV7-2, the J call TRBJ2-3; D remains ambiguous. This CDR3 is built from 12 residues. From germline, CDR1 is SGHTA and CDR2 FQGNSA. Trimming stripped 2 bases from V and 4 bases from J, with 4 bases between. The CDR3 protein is CASSLWPDTQYF. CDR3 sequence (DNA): TGTGCCAGCAGCTTATGGCCAGATACGCAGTATTTT.

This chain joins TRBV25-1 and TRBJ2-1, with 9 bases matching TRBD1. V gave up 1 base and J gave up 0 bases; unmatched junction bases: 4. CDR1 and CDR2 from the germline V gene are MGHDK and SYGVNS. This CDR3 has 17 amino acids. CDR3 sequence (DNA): TGTGCCAGCAGTGAATGGGGGGACAGGGCCTCCTACAATGAGCAGTTCTTC. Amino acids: CASSEWGDRASYNEQFF.